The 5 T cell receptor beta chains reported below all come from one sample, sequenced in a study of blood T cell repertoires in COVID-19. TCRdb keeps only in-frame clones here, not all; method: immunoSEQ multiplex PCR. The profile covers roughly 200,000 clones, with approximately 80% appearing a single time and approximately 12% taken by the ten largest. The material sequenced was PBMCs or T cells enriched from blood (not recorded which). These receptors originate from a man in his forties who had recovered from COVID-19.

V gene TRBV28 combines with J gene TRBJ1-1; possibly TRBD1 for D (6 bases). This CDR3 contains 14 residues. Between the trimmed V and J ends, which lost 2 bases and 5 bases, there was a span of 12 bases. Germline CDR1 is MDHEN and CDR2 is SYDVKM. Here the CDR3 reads CASSLLGATTEAFF. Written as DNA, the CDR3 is TGTGCCAGCAGTTTACTGGGGGCGACGACTGAAGCTTTCTTT.

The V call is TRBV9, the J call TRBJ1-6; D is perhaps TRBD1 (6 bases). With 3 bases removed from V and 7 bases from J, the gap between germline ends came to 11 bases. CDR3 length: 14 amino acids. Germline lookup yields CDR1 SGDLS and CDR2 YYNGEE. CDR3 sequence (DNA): TGTGCCAGCAGCGCCGGGACAAGGAATTCACCCCTCCACTTT. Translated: CASSAGTRNSPLHF.

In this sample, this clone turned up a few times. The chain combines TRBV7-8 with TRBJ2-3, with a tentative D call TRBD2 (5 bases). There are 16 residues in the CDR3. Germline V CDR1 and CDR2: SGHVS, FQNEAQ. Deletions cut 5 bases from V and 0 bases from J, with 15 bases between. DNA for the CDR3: TGTGCCAGCAGCGCCAGACCTAGGGAGAGCACAGATACGCAGTATTTT. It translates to CASSARPRESTDTQYF.

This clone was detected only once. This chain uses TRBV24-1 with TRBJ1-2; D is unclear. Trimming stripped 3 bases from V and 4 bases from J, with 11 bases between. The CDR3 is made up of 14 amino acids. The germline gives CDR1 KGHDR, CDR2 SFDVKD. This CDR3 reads CATSDPQETYGYTF. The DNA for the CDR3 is TGTGCCACCAGTGATCCACAAGAAACCTATGGCTACACCTTC.

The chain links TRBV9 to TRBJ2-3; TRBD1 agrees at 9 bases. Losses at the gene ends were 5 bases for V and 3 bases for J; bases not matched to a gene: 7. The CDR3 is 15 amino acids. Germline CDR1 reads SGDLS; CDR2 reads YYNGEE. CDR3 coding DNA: TGTGCCAGCAGTCGACAGGGGGTGGGAACAGATACGCAGTATTTT. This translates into CASSRQGVGTDTQYF.